The present entry profiles one TCR beta chain with its context. The assay was immunoSEQ multiplex PCR, and TCRdb's table has in-frame clones only and misses some. The table has roughly 62,000 clones, approximately 80% seen once; the top ten hold about 4.2%. The entry originates in a study of radiotherapy plus CTLA-4 blockade in lung cancer. Lung cancer patients with chemo-refractory metastatic non-small-cell disease were given focal radiation plus CTLA-4 blockade with ipilimumab. This clonotype originated in a human donor with non-small cell lung cancer who had a complete response to radiotherapy plus ipilimumab. The sequencing here drew on peripheral blood, taken from a patient treated with radiotherapy plus ipilimumab.

For the CDR3, the DNA is TGTGCCAGCAGCTTAAGACAGGGGATCACCTACGAGCAGTACGTC. Its translation: CASSLRQGITYEQYV. The chain has TRBV7-8 and TRBJ2-7, with 8 nucleotides matching TRBD1. Trimming took 2 bases from V and 2 from J; bases not matched to a gene: 5. The germline V gene encodes CDR1 SGHVS and CDR2 FQNEAQ. This CDR3 contains 15 residues.